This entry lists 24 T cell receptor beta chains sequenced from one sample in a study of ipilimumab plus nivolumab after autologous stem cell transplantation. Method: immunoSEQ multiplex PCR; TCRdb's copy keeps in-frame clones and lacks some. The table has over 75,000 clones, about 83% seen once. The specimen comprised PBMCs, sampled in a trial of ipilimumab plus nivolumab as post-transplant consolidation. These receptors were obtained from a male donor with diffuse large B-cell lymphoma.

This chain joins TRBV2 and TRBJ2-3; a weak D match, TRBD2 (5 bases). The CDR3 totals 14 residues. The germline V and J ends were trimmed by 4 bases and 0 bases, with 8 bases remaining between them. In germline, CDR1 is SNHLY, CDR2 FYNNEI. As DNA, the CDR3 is TGTGCCAGCAGTGTAAGGACTAGCACAGATACGCAGTATTTT. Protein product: CASSVRTSTDTQYF.

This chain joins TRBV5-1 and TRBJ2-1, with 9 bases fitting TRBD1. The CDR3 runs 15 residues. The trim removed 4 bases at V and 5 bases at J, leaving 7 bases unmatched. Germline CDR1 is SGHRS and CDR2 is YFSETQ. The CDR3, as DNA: TGCGCCAGCAGCATGGACAGGGGAGGGGACAATGAGCAGTTCTTC. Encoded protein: CASSMDRGGDNEQFF.

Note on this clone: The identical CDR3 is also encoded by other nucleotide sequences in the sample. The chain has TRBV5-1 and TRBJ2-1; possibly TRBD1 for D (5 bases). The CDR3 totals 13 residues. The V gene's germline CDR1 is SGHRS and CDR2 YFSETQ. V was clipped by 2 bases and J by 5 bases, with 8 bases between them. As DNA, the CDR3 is TGCGCCAGCAGCTTTTCCAGGGACAATGAGCAGTTCTTC. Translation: CASSFSRDNEQFF.

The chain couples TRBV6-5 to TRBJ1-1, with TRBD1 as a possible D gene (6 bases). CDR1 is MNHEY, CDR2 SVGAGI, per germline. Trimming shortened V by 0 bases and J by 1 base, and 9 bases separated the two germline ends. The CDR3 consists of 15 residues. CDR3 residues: CASSYSDRRNTEAFF. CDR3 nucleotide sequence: TGTGCCAGCAGTTACTCTGACAGGAGGAACACTGAAGCTTTCTTT.

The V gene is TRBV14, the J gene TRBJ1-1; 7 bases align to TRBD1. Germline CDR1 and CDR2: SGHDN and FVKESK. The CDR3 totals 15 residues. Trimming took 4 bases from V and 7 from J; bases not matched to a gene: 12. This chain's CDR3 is CASSPIQGRVVEAFF. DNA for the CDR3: TGTGCCAGCAGCCCCATACAGGGGAGAGTTGTTGAAGCTTTCTTT.

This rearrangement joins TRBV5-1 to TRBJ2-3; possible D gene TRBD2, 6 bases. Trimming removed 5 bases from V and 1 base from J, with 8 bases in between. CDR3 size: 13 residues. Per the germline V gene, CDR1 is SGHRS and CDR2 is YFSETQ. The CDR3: CASSPGGTDTQYF. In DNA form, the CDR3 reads TGCGCCAGCAGTCCGGGGGGCACAGATACGCAGTATTTT.

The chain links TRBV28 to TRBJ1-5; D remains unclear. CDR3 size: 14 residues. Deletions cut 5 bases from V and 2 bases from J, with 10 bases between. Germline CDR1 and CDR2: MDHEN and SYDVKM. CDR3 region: CASSQRVGNQPQHF. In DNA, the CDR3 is TGTGCCAGCAGTCAGAGGGTTGGCAATCAGCCCCAGCATTTT.

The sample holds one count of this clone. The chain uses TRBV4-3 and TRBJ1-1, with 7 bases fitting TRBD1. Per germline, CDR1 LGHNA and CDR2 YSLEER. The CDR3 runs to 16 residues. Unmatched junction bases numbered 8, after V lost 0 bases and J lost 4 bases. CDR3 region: CASSQDPPGGITEAFF. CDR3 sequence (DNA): TGCGCCAGCAGCCAAGATCCGCCAGGGGGGATCACTGAAGCTTTCTTT.

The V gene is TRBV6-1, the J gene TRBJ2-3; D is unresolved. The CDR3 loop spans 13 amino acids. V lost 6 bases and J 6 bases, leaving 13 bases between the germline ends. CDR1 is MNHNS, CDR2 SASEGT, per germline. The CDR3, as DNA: TGTGCCAGCAGCCCCACCTGGTTGGATACGCAGTATTTT. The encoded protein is CASSPTWLDTQYF.

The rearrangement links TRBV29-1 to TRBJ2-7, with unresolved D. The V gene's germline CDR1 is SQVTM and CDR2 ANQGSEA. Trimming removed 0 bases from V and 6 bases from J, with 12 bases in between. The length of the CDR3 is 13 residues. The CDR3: CSVEDPRSIEQYF. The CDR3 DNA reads TGCAGCGTTGAAGATCCCAGGTCAATCGAGCAGTACTTC.

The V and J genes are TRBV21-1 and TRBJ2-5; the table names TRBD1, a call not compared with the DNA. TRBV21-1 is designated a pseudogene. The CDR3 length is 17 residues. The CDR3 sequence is CASSKEQGWGNQETQYF. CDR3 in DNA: TGTGCCAGCAGCAAAGAACAGGGGTGGGGAAACCAAGAGACCCAGTACTTC.

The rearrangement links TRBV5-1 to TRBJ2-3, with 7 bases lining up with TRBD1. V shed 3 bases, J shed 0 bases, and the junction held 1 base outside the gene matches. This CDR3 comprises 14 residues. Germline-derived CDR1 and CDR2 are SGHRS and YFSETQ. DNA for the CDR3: TGCGCCAGCAGCTGGGGACAGAGCACAGATACGCAGTATTTT. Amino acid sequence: CASSWGQSTDTQYF.

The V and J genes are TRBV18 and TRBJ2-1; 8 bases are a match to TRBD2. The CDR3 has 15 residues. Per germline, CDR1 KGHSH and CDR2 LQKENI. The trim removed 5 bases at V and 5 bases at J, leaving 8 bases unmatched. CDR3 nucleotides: TGTGCCAGCTCAACAGTAGCGGGGATCGACAATGAGCAGTTCTTC. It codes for CASSTVAGIDNEQFF.

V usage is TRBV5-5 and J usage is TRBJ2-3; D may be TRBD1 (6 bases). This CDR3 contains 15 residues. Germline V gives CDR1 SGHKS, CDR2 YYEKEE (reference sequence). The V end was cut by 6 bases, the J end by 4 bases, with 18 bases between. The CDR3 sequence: CASNTGLSPPDTQYF. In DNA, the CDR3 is TGTGCCAGCAACACAGGGTTGAGTCCCCCAGATACGCAGTATTTT.

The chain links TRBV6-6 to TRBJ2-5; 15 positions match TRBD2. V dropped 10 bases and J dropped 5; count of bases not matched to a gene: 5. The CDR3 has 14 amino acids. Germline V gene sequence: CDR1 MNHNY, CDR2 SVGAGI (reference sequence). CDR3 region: CATGTSGGSETQYF. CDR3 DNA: TGTGCCACCGGGACTAGCGGGGGGAGTGAGACCCAGTACTTC.

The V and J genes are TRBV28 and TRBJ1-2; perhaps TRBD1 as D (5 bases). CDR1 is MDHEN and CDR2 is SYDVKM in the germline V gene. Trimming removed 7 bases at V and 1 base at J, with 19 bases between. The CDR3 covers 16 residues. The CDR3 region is CASTTPTAYNNYGYTF. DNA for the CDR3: TGTGCCAGCACTACGCCGACAGCCTACAATAACTATGGCTACACCTTC.

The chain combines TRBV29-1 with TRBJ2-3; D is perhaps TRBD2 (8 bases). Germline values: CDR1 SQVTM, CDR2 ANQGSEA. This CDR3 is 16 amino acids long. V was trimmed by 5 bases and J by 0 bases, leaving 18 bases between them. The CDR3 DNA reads TGCAGCGTTCGGGGGGGGGTGACAGGGAGCACAGATACGCAGTATTTT. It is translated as CSVRGGVTGSTDTQYF.

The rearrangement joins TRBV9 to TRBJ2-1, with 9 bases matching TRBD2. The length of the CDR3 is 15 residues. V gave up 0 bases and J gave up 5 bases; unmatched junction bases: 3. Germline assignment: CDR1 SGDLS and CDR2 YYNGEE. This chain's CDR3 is CASSVVAGEHNEQFF. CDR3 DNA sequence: TGTGCCAGCAGCGTAGTAGCGGGGGAACACAATGAGCAGTTCTTC. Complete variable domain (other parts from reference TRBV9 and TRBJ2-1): DSGVTQTPKHLITATGQRVTLRCSPRSGDLSVYWYQQSLDQGLQFLIQYYNGEERAKGNILERFSAQQFPDLHSELNLSSLELGDSALYFCASSVVAGEHNEQFFGPGTRLTVL.

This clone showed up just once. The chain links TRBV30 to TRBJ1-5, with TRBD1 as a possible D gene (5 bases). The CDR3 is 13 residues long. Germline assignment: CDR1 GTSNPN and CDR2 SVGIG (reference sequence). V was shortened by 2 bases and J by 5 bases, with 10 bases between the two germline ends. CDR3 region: CAWSSQADQPQHF. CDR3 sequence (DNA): TGTGCCTGGAGTTCACAGGCGGATCAGCCCCAGCATTTT.

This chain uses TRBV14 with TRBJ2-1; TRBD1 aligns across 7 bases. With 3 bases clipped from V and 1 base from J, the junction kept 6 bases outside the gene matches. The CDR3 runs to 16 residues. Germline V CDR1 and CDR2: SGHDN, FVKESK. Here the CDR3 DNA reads TGTGCCAGCAGCCAGGTAGGGGACAGATCCTACAATGAGCAGTTCTTC. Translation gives CASSQVGDRSYNEQFF.

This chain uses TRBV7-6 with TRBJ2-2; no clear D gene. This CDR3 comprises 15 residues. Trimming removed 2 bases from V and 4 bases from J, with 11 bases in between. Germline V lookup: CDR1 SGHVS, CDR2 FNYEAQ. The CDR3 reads CASSLRAGPTGELFF. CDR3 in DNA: TGTGCCAGCAGCTTAAGGGCAGGACCCACCGGGGAGCTGTTTTTT.

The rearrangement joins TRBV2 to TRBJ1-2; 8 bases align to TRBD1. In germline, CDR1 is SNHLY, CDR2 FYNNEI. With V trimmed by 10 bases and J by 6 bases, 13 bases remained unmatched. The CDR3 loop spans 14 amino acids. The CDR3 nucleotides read TGTGCCACTATAAAAAACGGACAGGGCGATGGCTACACCTTC. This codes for CATIKNGQGDGYTF.

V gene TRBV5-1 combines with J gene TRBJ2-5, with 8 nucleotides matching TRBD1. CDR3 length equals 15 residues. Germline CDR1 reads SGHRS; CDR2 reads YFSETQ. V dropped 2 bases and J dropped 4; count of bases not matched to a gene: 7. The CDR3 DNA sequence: TGCGCCAGCAGCTTTTACAGGGGGTCGAGAGAGACCCAGTACTTC. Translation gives CASSFYRGSRETQYF.

The CDR3 reads CASSLGVLGETQYF. The CDR3 DNA follows: TGTGCCAGCAGCTTAGGAGTATTGGGGGAGACCCAGTACTTC. The rearrangement links TRBV7-9 to TRBJ2-5; D gene ambiguous. CDR3 length equals 14 residues. Trimming pared 1 base from V and 5 bases from J, leaving 11 bases between. Germline CDR1 reads SEHNR; CDR2 reads FQNEAQ (reference sequence).